This T cell receptor (beta chain) was observed in a study of CD8+ T cells in alopecia areata. Trimming took 1 base from V and 1 from J, leaving 14 bases between them. The CDR3 sequence is 16 residues long. Germline-derived CDR1 and CDR2 are SGHRS and YFSETQ. Noted treatment: oral pan-JAK inhibitor, 5-10 mg twice daily. Lesional scalp punch biopsies and peripheral blood were collected from alopecia areata patients. The authors sorted CD4+ and CD8+ T cells from PBMCs. In each case, RNA was isolated and then reverse transcribed into cDNA as the sequencing template. The repertoire was sequenced with immunoSEQ multiplex PCR; TCRdb's copy has only in-frame clones and lacks some. The table lists about 190,000 clones, 50% to 60% of them singletons.

This TCR was recovered from a human donor with alopecia areata. Sequences were derived from CD4+ T cells sorted from blood, sampled at week 4, from a patient treated with tofacitinib. The chain employs TRBV5-1 and TRBJ2-5; D may be TRBD2 (6 bases). Here the CDR3 DNA reads TGCGCCAGCAGCTTGAGTGCGGGAATCTTCCAAGAGACCCAGTACTTC. Protein sequence: CASSLSAGIFQETQYF.